The entry below describes one T cell receptor (beta chain). Its cognate antigen is unknown. PCR amplification relied on 60 Vbeta primers (plus 13 Jbeta primers). The assay was immunoSEQ multiplex PCR, and TCRdb's table has in-frame clones only and misses some. The sample lists just under 80,000 clones, around three quarters occurring once. The V end was cut by 11 bases, the J end by 9 bases, with 13 bases between. The CDR3 loop spans 10 amino acids. From germline, CDR1 is MNHNY and CDR2 SVGAGI (reference sequence). The source of the sample is a study of cytomegalovirus exposure and HLA in healthy donors. The study, taken as a whole, reports: Overall, 164 TCR beta chains were annotated as cytomegalovirus-associated.

The sequence was collected from a middle-aged man in good health and CMV-seronegative. The specimen sequenced was PBMCs. The V call is TRBV6-6, the J call TRBJ1-2; D might be TRBD1 (6 bases). Here the CDR3 reads CAAQGQRYTF. As DNA, the CDR3 is TGTGCCGCACAGGGACAACGCTACACCTTC.